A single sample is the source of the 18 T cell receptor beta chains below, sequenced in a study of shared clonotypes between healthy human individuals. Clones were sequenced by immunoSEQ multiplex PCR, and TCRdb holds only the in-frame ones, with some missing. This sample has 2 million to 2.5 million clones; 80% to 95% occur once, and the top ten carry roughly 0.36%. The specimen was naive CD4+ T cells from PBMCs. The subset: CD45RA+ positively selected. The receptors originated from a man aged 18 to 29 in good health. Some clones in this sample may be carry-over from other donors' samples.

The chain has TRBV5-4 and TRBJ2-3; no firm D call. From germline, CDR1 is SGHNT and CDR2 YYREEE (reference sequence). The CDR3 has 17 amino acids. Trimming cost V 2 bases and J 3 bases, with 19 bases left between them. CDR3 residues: CASSLEADGYGTDTQYF. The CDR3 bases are TGTGCCAGCAGCTTAGAGGCGGATGGTTATGGGACAGATACGCAGTATTTT.

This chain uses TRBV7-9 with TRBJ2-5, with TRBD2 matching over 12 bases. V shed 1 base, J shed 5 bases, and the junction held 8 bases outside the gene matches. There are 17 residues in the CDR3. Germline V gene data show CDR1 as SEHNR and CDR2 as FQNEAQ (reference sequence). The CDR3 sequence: CASSLGLAGGPLETQYF. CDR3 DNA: TGTGCCAGCAGCTTAGGTCTAGCGGGAGGGCCTCTGGAGACCCAGTACTTC.

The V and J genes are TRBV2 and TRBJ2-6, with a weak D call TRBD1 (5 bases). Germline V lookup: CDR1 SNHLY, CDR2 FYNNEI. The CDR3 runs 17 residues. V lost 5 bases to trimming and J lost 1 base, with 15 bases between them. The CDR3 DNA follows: TGTGCCAGCAGTAGGGCAGGGAAAGGTTCTGGGGCCAACGTCCTGACTTTC. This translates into CASSRAGKGSGANVLTF.

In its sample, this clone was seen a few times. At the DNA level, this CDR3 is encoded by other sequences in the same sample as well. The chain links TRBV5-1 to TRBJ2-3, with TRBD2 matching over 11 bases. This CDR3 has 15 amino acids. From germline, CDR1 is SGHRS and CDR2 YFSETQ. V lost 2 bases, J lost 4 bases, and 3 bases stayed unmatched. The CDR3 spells CASSLLAGVADTQYF. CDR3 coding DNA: TGCGCCAGCAGCTTACTAGCGGGAGTTGCAGATACGCAGTATTTT.

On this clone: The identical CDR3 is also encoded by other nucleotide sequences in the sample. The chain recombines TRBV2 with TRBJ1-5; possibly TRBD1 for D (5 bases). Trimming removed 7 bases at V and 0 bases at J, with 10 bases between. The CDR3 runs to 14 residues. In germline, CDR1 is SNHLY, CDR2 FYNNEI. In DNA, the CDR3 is TGTGCCAGCAAAACAGGTTATAGCAATCAGCCCCAGCATTTT. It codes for CASKTGYSNQPQHF.

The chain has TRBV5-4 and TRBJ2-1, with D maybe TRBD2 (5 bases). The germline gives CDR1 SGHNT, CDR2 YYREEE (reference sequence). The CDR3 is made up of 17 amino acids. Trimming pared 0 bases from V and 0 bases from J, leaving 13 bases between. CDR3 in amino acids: CASSLAGQRSSYNEQFF. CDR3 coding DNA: TGTGCCAGCAGCTTGGCGGGTCAGCGGAGCTCCTACAATGAGCAGTTCTTC.

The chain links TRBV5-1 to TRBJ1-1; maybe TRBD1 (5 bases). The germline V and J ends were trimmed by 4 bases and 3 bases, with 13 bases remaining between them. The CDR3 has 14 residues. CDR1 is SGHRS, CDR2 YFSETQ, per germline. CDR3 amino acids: CASSMEGPYTEAFF. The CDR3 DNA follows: TGCGCCAGCAGCATGGAGGGGCCTTACACTGAAGCTTTCTTT.

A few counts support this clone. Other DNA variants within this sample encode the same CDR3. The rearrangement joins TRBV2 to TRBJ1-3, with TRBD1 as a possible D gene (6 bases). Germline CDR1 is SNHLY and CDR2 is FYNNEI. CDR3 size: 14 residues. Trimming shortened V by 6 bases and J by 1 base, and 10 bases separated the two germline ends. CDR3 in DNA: TGTGCCAGCAGGGGAACAGGGTCTGGAAACACCATATATTTT. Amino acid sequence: CASRGTGSGNTIYF.

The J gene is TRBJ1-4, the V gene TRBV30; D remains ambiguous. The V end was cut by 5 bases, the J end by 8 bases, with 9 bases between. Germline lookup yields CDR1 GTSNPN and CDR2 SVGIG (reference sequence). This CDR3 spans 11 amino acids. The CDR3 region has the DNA TGTGCCTGGGGTGAGGTGGAAAAACTGTTTTTT. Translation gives CAWGEVEKLFF.

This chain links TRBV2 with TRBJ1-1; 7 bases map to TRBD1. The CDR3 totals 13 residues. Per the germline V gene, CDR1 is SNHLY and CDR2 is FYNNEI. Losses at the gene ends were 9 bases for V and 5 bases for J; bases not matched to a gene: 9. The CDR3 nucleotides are TGTGCCAGTGTAAGGGACAGATCAACTGAAGCTTTCTTT. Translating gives CASVRDRSTEAFF.

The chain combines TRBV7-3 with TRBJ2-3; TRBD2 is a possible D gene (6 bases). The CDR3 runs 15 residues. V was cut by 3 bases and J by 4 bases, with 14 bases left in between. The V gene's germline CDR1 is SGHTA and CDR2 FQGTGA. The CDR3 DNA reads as TGTGCCAGCAGCTTGGGGGGAGGACTTGCAGATACGCAGTATTTT. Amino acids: CASSLGGGLADTQYF.

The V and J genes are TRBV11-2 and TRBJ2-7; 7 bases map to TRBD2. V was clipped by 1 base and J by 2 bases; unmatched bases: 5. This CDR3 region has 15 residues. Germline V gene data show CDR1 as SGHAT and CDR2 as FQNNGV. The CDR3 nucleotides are TGTGCCAGCAGCTTAGTATCAGCGGGACCCTACGAGCAGTACTTC. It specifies CASSLVSAGPYEQYF.

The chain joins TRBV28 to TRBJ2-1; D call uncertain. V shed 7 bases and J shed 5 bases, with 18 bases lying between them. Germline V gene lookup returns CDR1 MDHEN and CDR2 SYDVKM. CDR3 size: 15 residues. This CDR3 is CASTEYATPDNEQFF. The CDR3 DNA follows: TGTGCCAGCACCGAATACGCCACACCGGACAATGAGCAGTTCTTC.

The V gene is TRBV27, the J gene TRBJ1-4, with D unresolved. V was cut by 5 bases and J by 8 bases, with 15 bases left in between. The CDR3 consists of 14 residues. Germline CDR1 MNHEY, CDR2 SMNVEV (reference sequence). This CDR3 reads CASSLAYGWEKLFF. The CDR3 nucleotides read TGTGCCAGCAGTCTTGCTTATGGTTGGGAAAAACTGTTTTTT.

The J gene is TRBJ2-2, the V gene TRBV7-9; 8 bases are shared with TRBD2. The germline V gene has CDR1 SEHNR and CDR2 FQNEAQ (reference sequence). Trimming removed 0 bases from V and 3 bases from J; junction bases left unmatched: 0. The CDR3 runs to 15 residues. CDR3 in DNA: TGTGCCAGCAGCTTAGCGCGGGGGGACACCGGGGAGCTGTTTTTT. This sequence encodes CASSLARGDTGELFF.

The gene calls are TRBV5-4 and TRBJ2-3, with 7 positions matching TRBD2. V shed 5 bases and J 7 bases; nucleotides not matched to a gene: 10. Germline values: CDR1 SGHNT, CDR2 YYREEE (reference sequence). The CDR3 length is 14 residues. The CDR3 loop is CASSTRETLNTQYF. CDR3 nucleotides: TGTGCCAGCAGTACGCGGGAGACGCTGAATACGCAGTATTTT.

CDR3 amino acids: CASSDRGASQPQHF. CDR3 sequence (DNA): TGTGCCAGCAGTGATCGGGGGGCGAGTCAGCCCCAGCATTTT. The V and J genes are TRBV2 and TRBJ1-5; a weak D match, TRBD1 (6 bases). With 3 bases removed from V and 6 bases from J, the gap between germline ends came to 12 bases. Germline CDR1 reads SNHLY; CDR2 reads FYNNEI. This CDR3 has 14 residues.

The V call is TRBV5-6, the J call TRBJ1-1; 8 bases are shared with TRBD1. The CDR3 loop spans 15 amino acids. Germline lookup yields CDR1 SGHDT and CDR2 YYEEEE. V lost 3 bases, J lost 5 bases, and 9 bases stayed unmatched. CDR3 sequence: CASSSGTGLVTEAFF. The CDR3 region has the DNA TGTGCCAGCAGCTCCGGGACAGGACTGGTGACTGAAGCTTTCTTT. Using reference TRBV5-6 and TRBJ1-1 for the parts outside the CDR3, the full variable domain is DAGVTQSPTHLIKTRGQQVTLRCSPKSGHDTVSWYQQALGQGPQFIFQYYEEEERQRGNFPDRFSGHQFPNYSSELNVNALLLGDSALYLCASSSGTGLVTEAFFGQGTRLTVV.